This T cell receptor beta chain was observed in a study of beta chain features in type 1 diabetes (dated by TCRdb to the late 2010s). Turning to the overall study: Patients and healthy donors did not differ in mean age, gender distribution, total cell number or subset yield. Across all samples, about 110 million sorted cells were examined, and cell number per subset correlated strongly with RNA yield. In the study, recently diagnosed type 1 diabetes patients and matched healthy donors were compared on the TCRB repertoires of their sorted circulating CD4+ T cell subsets. Whereas all 30 or so donors provided naive and central memory subsets, regulatory and stem cell-like memory subsets were isolated from just 8 patients and roughly eight healthy donors. Broader findings and caveats from the paper: Because cDNA rather than genomic DNA was sequenced, highly expressing activated cells could have been over-represented, although no difference in activation and CD3 levels was found between groups. Type 1 diabetes patients showed a moderate but significant shortening of TCRB CDR3 length in all four CD4+ subsets. Patients with type 1 diabetes made fewer insertions and deleted more nucleotides at VDJ recombination sites, implying thymic rearrangement abnormalities. Naive, central memory and regulatory TCRB repertoires appeared to be more similar among patients than among healthy donors. PCR may preferentially amplify shorter templates, but because patient and control samples were amplified and corrected together, any resulting skew would affect both groups equally. Because small numbers of individuals were included in the HLA sub-analyses, any influence of HLA type on TCRB rearrangement was left unresolved.

The High Capacity cDNA Reverse Transcription Kit was used to reverse transcribe all of the isolated RNA, meaning that expressed TCRB transcripts were what got sequenced. Naive, central memory and regulatory T cell samples underwent deep immunoSEQ sequencing, averaging about 3.57 million total reads per sample. Sorted cells were lysed in RLT buffer and RNA was extracted with DNase-treated RNeasy Micro or Mini kits, depending on cell number. To prevent cross-contamination, every cell subset was processed on its own, while patient and healthy donor samples were processed together. The immunoSEQ multiplex PCR was used to amplify TCRB sequences from cDNA, generating 87-bp fragments that spanned the CDR3 region. Sequencing of the amplicons was done on the Illumina HiSeq platform. The study's own analysis went as follows. Synthetic template baselines were used to correct PCR bias computationally, reads within Hamming distance 2 were collapsed together, and singletons that could not be merged were discarded. Reads were aligned against IMGT so that V, D and J genes, CDR3 length and insertions or deletions at six rearrangement sites could be assigned. Within each subset, clonotype counts were normalized to the number of sorted cells before true diversity and Gini coefficients were calculated with the tcR R package. The overlap coefficient, calculated on TCRB nucleotide sequences, was used to quantify repertoire sharing. Out-of-frame TCRB sequences from naive cells were analyzed to stand in for the pre-selection repertoire. In its TCRdb copy, this immuneACCESS table keeps in-frame sequences only and misses some clones. Where compared with another copy, unresolved V genes explain less than half of these, and the others have no known cause. Clone size and V and J calls were adopted from that table, with D and trimming inferred from the DNA. In this sample the table shows roughly 240,000 clones, over 65% of which occur a single time. The ten biggest clones cover approximately 0.053% of the sample.

The germline V gene (reference sequence) specifies SEHNR as CDR1 and FQNEAQ as CDR2. The junction shows trimming of 4 bases on V and 5 bases on J, and the gene matches do not reach 8 bases of it. The CDR3 runs 14 residues from the cysteine to the phenylalanine. Only the CDR3 portion is preserved as DNA: 42 bases, with reading frame beginning at the first base. Comment on this clone: The target of this receptor is not known. Base quality data are lacking; no much larger clone is found one base away.

Each donor gave one peripheral blood draw, averaging roughly 120 mL, which was collected into heparinised tubes. A BD FACSAria II was used to sort naive, central memory, regulatory and stem cell-like memory CD4+ T cells with a panel that included CD45RO, CCR7, CD25, CD127, CD95 and CD27. Every sorted population had a purity above 98%. PBMCs were isolated immediately by Lymphoprep density gradient centrifugation and stained directly without culture. To minimize batch effects, samples were stained and sorted in pairs, one healthy donor with one patient per experiment. The chain is made from TRBV7-9 and TRBJ2-7, with 7 central nucleotides matching TRBD2. The sequence was obtained from a man aged 30 to 45 in good health. The sample taken for sequencing was naive CD4+ T cells from blood. This specimen's cell subset or site label, interpreted: true naive CD4+ T cells. The CDR3 reads as follows: CASSSQRDSNEQYF. The DNA is TGTGCCAGCAGCTCTCAGCGGGATAGCAACGAGCAGTACTTC.